This TCR beta chain appears in the sequencing data of a study of T cells in narcolepsy. Sequencing used immunoSEQ multiplex PCR; TCRdb keeps in-frame clones, though not all of them. The repertoire includes about 37,000 clones, around 80% of them detected once, and about 1% sits in the top ten. Germline lookup yields CDR1 SGDLS and CDR2 YYNGEE. This CDR3 comprises 16 residues. V shed 4 bases, J shed 11 bases, and the junction held 15 bases outside the gene matches. The chain uses TRBV9 and TRBJ2-5, with 12 bases matching TRBD2. The sequence came from a human donor in good health. The sample was memory (CD45RA-) CD4+ T cells from blood. CDR3 sequence: CASSLGLAGDWGEQYF. The CDR3 nucleotides read TGTGCCAGCAGCTTGGGACTAGCGGGCGACTGGGGGGAGCAGTACTTC.